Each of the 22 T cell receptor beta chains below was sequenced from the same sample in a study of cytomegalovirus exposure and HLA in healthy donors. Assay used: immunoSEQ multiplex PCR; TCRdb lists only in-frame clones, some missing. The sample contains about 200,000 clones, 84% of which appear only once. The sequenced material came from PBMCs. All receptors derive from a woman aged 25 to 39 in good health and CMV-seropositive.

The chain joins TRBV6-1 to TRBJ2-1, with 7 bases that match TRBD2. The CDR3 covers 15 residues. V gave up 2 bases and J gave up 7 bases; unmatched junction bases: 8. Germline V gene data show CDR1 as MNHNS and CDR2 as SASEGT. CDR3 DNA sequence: TGTGCCAGCAGTGAAATCCGACTAGCAAGGAATGAGCAGTTCTTC. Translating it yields CASSEIRLARNEQFF.

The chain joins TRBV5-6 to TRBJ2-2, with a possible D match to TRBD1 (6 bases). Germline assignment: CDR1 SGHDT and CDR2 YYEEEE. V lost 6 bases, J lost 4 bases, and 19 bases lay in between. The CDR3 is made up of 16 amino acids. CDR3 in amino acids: CASTRGQYRGTGELFF. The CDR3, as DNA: TGTGCCAGCACCCGCGGACAGTATCGCGGCACCGGGGAGCTGTTTTTT.

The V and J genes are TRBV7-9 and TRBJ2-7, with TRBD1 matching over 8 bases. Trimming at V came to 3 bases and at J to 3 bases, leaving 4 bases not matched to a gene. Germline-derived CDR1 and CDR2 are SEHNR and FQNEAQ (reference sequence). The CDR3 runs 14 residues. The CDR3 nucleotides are TGTGCCAGCAGCTTTGGACAGGGCCTCTACGAGCAGTACTTC. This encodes CASSFGQGLYEQYF.

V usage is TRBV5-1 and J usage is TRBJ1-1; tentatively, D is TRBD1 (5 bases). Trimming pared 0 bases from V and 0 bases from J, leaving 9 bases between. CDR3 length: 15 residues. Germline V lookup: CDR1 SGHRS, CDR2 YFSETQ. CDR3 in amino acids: CASSLGGTMNTEAFF. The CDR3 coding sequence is TGCGCCAGCAGCTTGGGCGGGACGATGAACACTGAAGCTTTCTTT.

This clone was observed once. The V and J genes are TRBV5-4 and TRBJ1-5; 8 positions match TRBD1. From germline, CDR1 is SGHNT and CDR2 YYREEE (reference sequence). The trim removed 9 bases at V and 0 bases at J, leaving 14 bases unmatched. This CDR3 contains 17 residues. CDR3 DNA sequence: TGTGCCACTTCAAGCGGGACAGGTACTAATAGCAATCAGCCCCAGCATTTT. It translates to CATSSGTGTNSNQPQHF. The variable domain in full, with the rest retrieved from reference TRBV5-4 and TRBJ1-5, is ETGVTQSPTHLIKTRGQQVTLRCSSQSGHNTVSWYQQALGQGPQFIFQYYREEENGRGNFPPRFSGLQFPNYSSELNVNALELDDSALYLCATSSGTGTNSNQPQHFGDGTRLSIL.

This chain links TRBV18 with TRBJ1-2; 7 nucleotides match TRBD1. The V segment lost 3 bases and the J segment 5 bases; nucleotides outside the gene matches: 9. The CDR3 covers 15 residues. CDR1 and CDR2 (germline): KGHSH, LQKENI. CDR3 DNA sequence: TGTGCCAGCTCACCGCCTATAGGGACAGAGTATGGCTACACCTTC. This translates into CASSPPIGTEYGYTF.

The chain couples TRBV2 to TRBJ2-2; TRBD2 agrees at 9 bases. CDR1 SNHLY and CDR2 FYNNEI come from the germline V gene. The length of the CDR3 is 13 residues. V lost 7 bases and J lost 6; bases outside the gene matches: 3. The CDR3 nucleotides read TGTGCCAGCACGCGGGAGGGCCCCGGGGAGCTGTTTTTT. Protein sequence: CASTREGPGELFF.

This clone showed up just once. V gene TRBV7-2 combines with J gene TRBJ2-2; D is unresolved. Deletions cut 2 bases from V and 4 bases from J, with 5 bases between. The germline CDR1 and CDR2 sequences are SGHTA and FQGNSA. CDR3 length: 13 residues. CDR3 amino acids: CASSLILTGELFF. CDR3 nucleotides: TGTGCCAGCAGCTTAATCCTCACCGGGGAGCTGTTTTTT.

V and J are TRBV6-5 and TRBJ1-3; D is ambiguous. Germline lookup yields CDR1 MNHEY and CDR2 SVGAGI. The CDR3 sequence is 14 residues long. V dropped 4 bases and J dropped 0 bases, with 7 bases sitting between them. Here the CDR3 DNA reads TGTGCCAGCAGTTCCGGACTCTCTGGAAACACCATATATTTT. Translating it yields CASSSGLSGNTIYF.

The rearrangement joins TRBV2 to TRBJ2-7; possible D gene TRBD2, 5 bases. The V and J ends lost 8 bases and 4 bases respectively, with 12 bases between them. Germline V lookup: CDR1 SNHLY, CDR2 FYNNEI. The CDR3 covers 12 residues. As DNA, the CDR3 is TGTGCCAGCTCCGGGGTCTCATACGAGCAGTACTTC. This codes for CASSGVSYEQYF.

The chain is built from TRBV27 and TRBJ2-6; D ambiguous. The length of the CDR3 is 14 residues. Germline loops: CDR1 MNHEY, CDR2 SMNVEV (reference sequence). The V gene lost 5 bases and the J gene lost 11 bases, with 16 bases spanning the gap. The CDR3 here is CASSVRPVIHVLTF. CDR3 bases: TGTGCCAGCAGTGTCCGTCCGGTTATCCACGTCCTGACTTTC.

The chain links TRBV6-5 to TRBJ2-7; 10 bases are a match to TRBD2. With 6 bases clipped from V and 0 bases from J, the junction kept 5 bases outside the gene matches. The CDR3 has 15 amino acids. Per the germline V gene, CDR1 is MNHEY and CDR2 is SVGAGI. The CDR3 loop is CASRISGRHSYEQYF. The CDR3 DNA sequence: TGTGCCAGCAGGATTAGCGGGAGGCACTCCTACGAGCAGTACTTC.

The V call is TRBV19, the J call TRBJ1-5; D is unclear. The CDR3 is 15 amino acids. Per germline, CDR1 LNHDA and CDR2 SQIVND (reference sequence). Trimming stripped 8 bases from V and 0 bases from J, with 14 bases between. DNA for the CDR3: TGTGCCAGTGGCAGCGGGATCTATAGCAATCAGCCCCAGCATTTT. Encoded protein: CASGSGIYSNQPQHF. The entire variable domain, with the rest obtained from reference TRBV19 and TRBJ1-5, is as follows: DGGITQSPKYLFRKEGQNVTLSCEQNLNHDAMYWYRQDPGQGLRLIYYSQIVNDFQKGDIAEGYSVSREKKESFPLTVTSAQKNPTAFYLCASGSGIYSNQPQHFGDGTRLSIL.

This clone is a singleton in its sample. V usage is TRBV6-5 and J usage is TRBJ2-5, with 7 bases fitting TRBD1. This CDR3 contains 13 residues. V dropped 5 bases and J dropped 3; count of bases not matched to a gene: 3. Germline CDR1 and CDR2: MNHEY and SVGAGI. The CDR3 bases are TGTGCCAGCAGTAGACAGGGTAAAGAGACCCAGTACTTC. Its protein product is CASSRQGKETQYF.

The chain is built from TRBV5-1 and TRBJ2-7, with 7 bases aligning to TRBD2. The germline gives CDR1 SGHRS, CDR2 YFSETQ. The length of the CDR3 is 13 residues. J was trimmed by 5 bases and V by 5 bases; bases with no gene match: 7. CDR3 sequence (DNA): TGCGCCAGCAGGCCCGTTGGGGGGGACGAGCAGTACTTC. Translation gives CASRPVGGDEQYF.

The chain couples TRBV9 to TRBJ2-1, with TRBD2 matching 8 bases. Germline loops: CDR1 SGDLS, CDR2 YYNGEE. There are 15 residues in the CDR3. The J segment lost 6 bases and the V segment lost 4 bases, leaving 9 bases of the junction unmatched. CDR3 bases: TGTGCCAGCAGCCTCAGCGGGAGAACGGGCAATGAGCAGTTCTTC. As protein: CASSLSGRTGNEQFF. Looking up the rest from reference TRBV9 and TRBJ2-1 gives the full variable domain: DSGVTQTPKHLITATGQRVTLRCSPRSGDLSVYWYQQSLDQGLQFLIQYYNGEERAKGNILERFSAQQFPDLHSELNLSSLELGDSALYFCASSLSGRTGNEQFFGPGTRLTVL.

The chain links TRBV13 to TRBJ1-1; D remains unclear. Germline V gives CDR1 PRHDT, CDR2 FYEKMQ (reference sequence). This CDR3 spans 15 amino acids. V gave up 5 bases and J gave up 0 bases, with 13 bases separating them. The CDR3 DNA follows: TGTGCCAGCAGCCTAACCCCGGGAGTGAACACTGAAGCTTTCTTT. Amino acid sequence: CASSLTPGVNTEAFF.

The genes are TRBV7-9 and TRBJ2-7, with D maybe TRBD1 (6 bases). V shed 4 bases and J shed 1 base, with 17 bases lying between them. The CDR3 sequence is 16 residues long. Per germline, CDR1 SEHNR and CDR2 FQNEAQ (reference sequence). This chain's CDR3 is CASSSPPGDDSYEQYF. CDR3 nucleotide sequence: TGTGCCAGCAGCTCCCCACCAGGGGACGATTCCTACGAGCAGTACTTC.

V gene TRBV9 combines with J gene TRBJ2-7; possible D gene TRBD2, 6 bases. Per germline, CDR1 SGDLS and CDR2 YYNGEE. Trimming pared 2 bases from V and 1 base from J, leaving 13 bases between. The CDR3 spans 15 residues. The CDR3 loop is CASSVESGRSYEQYF. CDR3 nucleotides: TGTGCCAGCAGCGTGGAGAGCGGGCGATCCTACGAGCAGTACTTC.

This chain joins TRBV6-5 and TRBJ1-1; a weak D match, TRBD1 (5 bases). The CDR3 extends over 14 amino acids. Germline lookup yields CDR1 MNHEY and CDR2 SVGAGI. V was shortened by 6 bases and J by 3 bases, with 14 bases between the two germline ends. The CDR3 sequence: CASRPGGRHTEAFF. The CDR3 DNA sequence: TGTGCCAGCAGACCCGGGGGACGGCACACTGAAGCTTTCTTT.

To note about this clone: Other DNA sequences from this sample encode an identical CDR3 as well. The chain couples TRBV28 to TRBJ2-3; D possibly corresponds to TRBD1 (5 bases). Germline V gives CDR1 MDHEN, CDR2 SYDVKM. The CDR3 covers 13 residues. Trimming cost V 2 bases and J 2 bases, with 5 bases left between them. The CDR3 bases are TGTGCCAGCAGTTTAGGGGCCACAGATACGCAGTATTTT. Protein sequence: CASSLGATDTQYF.

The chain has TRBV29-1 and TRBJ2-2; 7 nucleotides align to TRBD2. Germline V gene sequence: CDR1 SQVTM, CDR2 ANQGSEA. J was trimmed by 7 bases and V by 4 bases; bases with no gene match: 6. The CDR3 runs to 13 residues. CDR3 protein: CSVAAGAGGELFF. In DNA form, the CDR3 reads TGCAGCGTTGCTGCGGGAGCGGGCGGGGAGCTGTTTTTT.